These 15 T cell receptor beta chains originate from one sample sequenced in a study of T cell clusters in autoimmune cytopenias. TRB amplification used approximately 270 ng of peripheral blood genomic DNA. TRB was amplified by touch-down multiplex PCR, primer pools A and B combined. No DNA is given; TCRdb re-called the multiplex PCR reads and lists each CDR3 protein once. The listing contains a few thousand distinct CDR3 sequences. Material: peripheral blood. The receptors shown here come from a human donor with an autoimmune cytopenia or autoimmune hepatitis (not recorded which).

This clonotype is called medium-sized (0.01 to 0.1%) based on its frequency. The rearrangement uses TRBV29-1 and TRBJ2-1; with no DNA, the TCRdb D assignment of TRBD1 cannot be verified. Germline V lookup: CDR1 SQVTM, CDR2 ANQGSEA. The CDR3 is made up of 13 amino acids. CDR3 protein: CSVPGQGNNEQFF.

This chain joins TRBV24-1 and TRBJ1-2; no DNA is available, so the TRBD1 call from TCRdb remains unchecked. Germline V gives CDR1 KGHDR, CDR2 SFDVKD. This CDR3 is built from 15 residues. Here the CDR3 reads CATSDRTGSGKSYTF.

The chain uses TRBV6-5 and TRBJ2-2; absent DNA, TCRdb's TRBD1 call cannot be checked. CDR3 length: 16 amino acids. CDR1 and CDR2 (germline): MNHEY, SVGAGI. CDR3: CASSYWQGANTGELFF.

This rearrangement joins TRBV18 to TRBJ2-1. Germline CDR1 is KGHSH and CDR2 is LQKENI. This CDR3 contains 14 residues. This CDR3 reads CASSPTSSYNEQFF.

The chain has TRBV6-1 and TRBJ1-6; TCRdb's D call, TRBD1, is unchecked because there is no DNA. Germline values: CDR1 MNHNS, CDR2 SASEGT. This CDR3 is 13 amino acids long. CDR3 protein: CASNVNQGSPLHF.

This clonotype is classed as large by frequency. This chain uses TRBV6-5 with TRBJ2-1; lacking DNA, the TRBD1 call made by TCRdb goes unchecked. The CDR3 has 11 amino acids. Germline CDR1 and CDR2: MNHEY and SVGAGI. CDR3 protein: CASMGANEQFF.

This clonotype is identified as medium-sized from frequency. The rearrangement joins TRBV29-1 to TRBJ1-3. This CDR3 spans 12 amino acids. CDR1 and CDR2 (germline): SQVTM, ANQGSEA. The CDR3 spells CSGVTDGNTIYF.

By frequency, this clonotype is large (0.1 to 1%). This chain links TRBV29-1 with TRBJ2-5; the TCRdb call, TRBD2, lacks DNA for checking. The V gene's germline CDR1 is SQVTM and CDR2 ANQGSEA. The CDR3 covers 12 residues. CDR3 in amino acids: CSVGDGGETQYF.

This chain joins TRBV5-1 and TRBJ1-3; TCRdb indicates TRBD1, and absent DNA this call remains unverified. The CDR3 consists of 14 residues. CDR1 is SGHRS, CDR2 YFSETQ, per germline. CDR3 amino acids: CASSTGVPGNTIYF.

This chain uses TRBV5-1 with TRBJ1-4; TCRdb outputs TRBD1, but without DNA this stays unchecked. CDR3 size: 15 residues. CDR1 and CDR2 (germline): SGHRS, YFSETQ. The CDR3 spells CASSLMSGVAEKLFF.

The chain links TRBV6-5 to TRBJ2-7; TCRdb reports TRBD1, a call that lacks DNA to check it against. The V gene's germline CDR1 is MNHEY and CDR2 SVGAGI. The CDR3 has 14 amino acids. Here the CDR3 reads CASSLQTGVYEQYF.

The chain has TRBV7-2 and TRBJ2-3. From germline, CDR1 is SGHTA and CDR2 FQGNSA. The CDR3 has 16 residues. This chain's CDR3 is CASSPTGHPLTDTQYF.

By frequency, this clonotype registers large (0.1 to 1%). The CDR3 here is CSVTDRVRGYTF. The chain joins TRBV29-1 to TRBJ1-2; no DNA is available, so the TRBD1 call from TCRdb remains unchecked. There are 12 residues in the CDR3. In germline, CDR1 is SQVTM, CDR2 ANQGSEA.

The J gene is TRBJ2-7, the V gene TRBV28; TCRdb reports TRBD1, a call that lacks DNA to check it against. Germline V gives CDR1 MDHEN, CDR2 SYDVKM. The CDR3 sequence is 13 residues long. The CDR3 reads CASSRQPTYEQYF.

The V call is TRBV27, the J call TRBJ2-6; TCRdb's D call, TRBD1, is unchecked because there is no DNA. Germline CDR1 is MNHEY and CDR2 is SMNVEV (reference sequence). This CDR3 is built from 17 residues. This CDR3 reads CASSQRQTSSGANVLTF. The full variable domain, in which reference TRBV27 and TRBJ2-6 provide the parts outside the CDR3, is EAQVTQNPRYLITVTGKKLTVTCSQNMNHEYMSWYRQDPGLGLRQIYYSMNVEVTDKGDVPEGYKVSRKEKRNFPLILESPSPNQTSLYFCASSQRQTSSGANVLTFGAGSRLTVL.